This T cell receptor beta chain originates from a study of shared T cell receptors in the human thymus. Libraries were prepared by immunoSEQ multiplex PCR; TCRdb keeps only in-frame clonotypes and omits some of them. The sample lists more than 550,000 clones; over 75% were seen once. V lost 3 bases to trimming and J lost 4 bases, with 12 bases between them. Germline loops: CDR1 SEHNR, CDR2 FQNEAQ (reference sequence). This CDR3 is built from 14 residues. Separately, the same data were catalogued under a study of human thymus T cells.

The chain recombines TRBV7-9 with TRBJ1-2, with unresolved D. Sequencing input: thymocytes. The clonotype comes from a girl less than two years old with a congenital heart defect. CDR3 sequence (DNA): TGTGCCAGCAGCTTGCAGGAAAGAATCTATGGCTACACCTTC. Translated: CASSLQERIYGYTF.